This T cell receptor (beta chain) was recovered during a study of T cell responses to AZD1222 COVID-19 vaccine (TCRdb year 2021). With regard to the full study: TCR sequencing covered over 230 trial participants: 207 given two doses of AZD1222 and about 26 given two doses of MenACWY control vaccine. Trial participants were enrolled by age into 18-55, 56-69 and 70-plus year subgroups, with roughly 160, 29 and 62 TCR-sequenced participants respectively. The paper as a whole reports these results and caveats: After two AZD1222 doses, both the breadth and the depth of spike-specific TCRs were significantly higher than at day 0 and than in MenACWY recipients. In the small 56-69-year group, the increase in depth fell short of significance, most likely because of low power. The whole spike protein was spanned by vaccine-associated CD4 TCRs, and dominant responses were seen in regions 160-218 and 743-854. Epitopes outside the regions mutated in the B.1.351 and B.1.1.7 variants were reportedly recognized by nearly half of the unique spike-specific TCRs. Most participants were white British and females outnumbered males, and the authors suggested that clonal diversity may have been underestimated. Conclusions about previously exposed vaccinees were limited because only six or seven AZD1222 recipients were SARS-CoV-2 seropositive at baseline. No day 14 peak-response samples were available, so repertoires were characterized only after the peak T cell response.

Turning to this clone: The antigen it recognizes is unknown. A far larger clone is one base from this, pointing to a likely read error.

The germline V gene supplies CDR1 SGHRS and CDR2 YFSETQ. V is shortened by 0 bases, J by 2 bases, and the region joining them spans 5 bases. The CDR3 measures 13 amino acids from cysteine to phenylalanine. Only CDR3 DNA is held: 39 bases, read in frame from base 1. The CDR3 regions of human TCRbeta chains were analyzed by immunosequencing. Regarding the original processing steps: TCRs in the repertoires were compared against a reference library of SARS-CoV-2-specific TCRs that had been generated with the MIRA antigen-specificity platform. Breadth was defined as the fraction of unique TCRs that were SARS-CoV-2-associated. Depth was defined as the fraction of total T cells that were SARS-CoV-2-associated. Using the MIRA data, each spike-specific TCR was assigned both to the spike region to which the TCR was reactive and to a CD4 or CD8 class. Log10-transformed breadth and depth values were compared by one-way ANOVA with Sidak's multiple comparisons tests. As stored in TCRdb, this immuneACCESS dataset retains in-frame rearrangements with V and J assigned. A fraction of the clones does not appear; measured against another copy, unresolved V genes explain less than half of the discrepancy, and the remainder lacks a known reason. Clonal size and the V and J genes are those of that table, whereas D and trimming came from the DNA. In all, the sample holds some 140,000 clones, and about 86% of those were seen once. Of the sample, roughly 5% is held by the ten largest clones.

The time point label for this specimen denotes: baseline before first vaccination. This sample's treatment or condition label indicates: meningococcal conjugate vaccine given as trial control. Vaccinee samples came from UK trials COV001 and COV002, including a single-blind randomized controlled phase 2/3 trial of AZD1222 (ChAdOx1 nCoV-19) in healthy adults. Trial participant PBMC samples were collected at day 0 and day 28 after the second dose for TCRbeta chain sequencing. Sequencing was performed on peripheral blood, taken on day 0 of MenACWY control vaccination. The rearrangement joined TRBV5-1 to TRBJ1-2; a tentative D call is TRBD1 (5 bases match). This TCR was sampled from an adult in good health. The CDR3 protein is CASSLAGNYGYTF. The nucleotides read TGCGCCAGCAGCTTGGCAGGGAACTATGGCTACACCTTC.